This record covers a single T cell receptor beta chain. The antigen is not known. The data derive from a study of OX40 agonist ivuxolimab in advanced cancers. Study details: An agonistic human IgG2 monoclonal antibody against OX40 (CD134) was given. Whole-study findings and limits: Expanded clones were, on average, more numerous among CD8+ T cells than CD4+. Blood T cells, both CD4+ and CD8+, expanded clonally by week 6 at 0.1 to 3.0 mg/kg. The investigators did not determine what antigen specificity the expanded peripheral T cells had.

The CDR3 length is 13 residues. V lost 3 bases and J lost 6, with 12 bases in between. CDR1 is MGHDK and CDR2 is SYGVNS in the germline V gene. Method: immunoSEQ multiplex PCR; TCRdb's copy keeps in-frame clones and lacks some. The table includes about 79,000 clones, just over 85% detected once. The chain uses TRBV25-1 and TRBJ2-7; D might be TRBD2 (6 bases). The sequencing here drew on CD4+ or CD8+ T cells sorted from blood, taken in a trial of the OX40 agonist ivuxolimab. The source of this sequence is an adult with an advanced solid tumor such as melanoma, head and neck, liver or kidney cancer. The CDR3 DNA sequence: TGTGCCAGCAGTGAGGCGGGACCTGTCGAGCAGTACTTC. Translation gives CASSEAGPVEQYF.